These 6 T cell receptor beta chains were all obtained from the same sample, sequenced in a study of blood T cells in healthy people across ages. With a J-beta primer mix and a sample-barcoded 5' primer, a second PCR ran about 7 to 12 cycles. TCRdb recomputed calls from the 5' RACE reads with MiXCR, one row per CDR3 protein. This table holds approximately 350,000 distinct CDR3 sequences, about 49% found once. Input material: blood. These receptors came from a man aged 60 to 75 in good health.

The chain carries TRBV6-6 and TRBJ2-2, with 9 bases that match TRBD2. The V segment lost 7 bases and the J segment 8 bases; nucleotides outside the gene matches: 8. The germline V gene has CDR1 MNHNY and CDR2 SVGAGI (reference sequence). This CDR3 has 14 amino acids. CDR3 sequence (DNA): TGTGCCAGCACGGTCGCGGGGGGGGTAGGGGAGCTGTTTTTT. Translation gives CASTVAGGVGELFF.

The V call is TRBV4-2, the J call TRBJ2-1; 9 bases match TRBD2. V trimming: 0 bases; J trimming: 2 bases; junction bases outside the gene matches: 5. The CDR3 totals 17 residues. Looked up from germline, CDR1 is LGHNA and CDR2 is YNFKEQ. CDR3 DNA: TGTGCCAGCAGCCAAGAGGCGAGCGGGGGGCCCTACAATGAGCAGTTCTTC. The encoded protein is CASSQEASGGPYNEQFF.

This chain connects TRBV16 to TRBJ2-1; TRBD2 aligns across 11 bases. Germline lookup yields CDR1 KGHSY and CDR2 FQNENV. The J segment lost 0 bases and the V segment lost 4 bases, leaving 8 bases of the junction unmatched. This CDR3 has 18 residues. Written as DNA, the CDR3 is TGTGCCAGCAGCCCCGGGACTAGCGGCTTCTTCTCCTACAATGAGCAGTTCTTC. It yields the protein CASSPGTSGFFSYNEQFF.

This clonotype appeared many times. The J gene is TRBJ2-5, the V gene TRBV7-9; tentatively, D is TRBD2 (6 bases). With 5 bases removed from V and 6 bases from J, the gap between germline ends came to 19 bases. The CDR3 runs 15 residues. Germline V lookup: CDR1 SEHNR, CDR2 FQNEAQ (reference sequence). The CDR3 sequence: CASSPIGGVGKTQYF. The CDR3 DNA sequence: TGTGCCAGCAGCCCTATTGGCGGGGTCGGAAAGACCCAGTACTTC.

This clonotype was counted at least ten times. The chain's CDR3 is CASSSLAGSPSGQFF. CDR3 sequence (DNA): TGTGCCAGCAGCTCGCTAGCGGGGAGCCCGAGTGGGCAGTTCTTC. This chain links TRBV7-6 with TRBJ2-1, with 9 bases identical to TRBD2. The CDR3 extends over 15 amino acids. Trimming at V came to 4 bases and at J to 12 bases, leaving 13 bases not matched to a gene. Per the germline V gene, CDR1 is SGHVS and CDR2 is FNYEAQ. Supplemented by reference TRBV7-6 and TRBJ2-1, the full variable domain reads GAGVSQSPRYKVTKRGQDVALRCDPISGHVSLYWYRQALGQGPEFLTYFNYEAQQDKSGLPNDRFSAERPEGSISTLTIQRTEQRDSAMYRCASSSLAGSPSGQFFGPGTRLTVL.

The chain uses TRBV3-1 and TRBJ2-7; 8 nucleotides line up with TRBD2. The CDR3 has 14 residues. CDR1 and CDR2 (germline): LGHDT, YNNKEL (reference sequence). Germline trimming cut 2 bases from V and 7 bases from J; bases unmatched to any gene: 7. The CDR3 loop reads CASSQKGLVGEQYF. CDR3 sequence (DNA): TGTGCCAGCAGCCAAAAGGGACTAGTAGGTGAGCAGTACTTC.